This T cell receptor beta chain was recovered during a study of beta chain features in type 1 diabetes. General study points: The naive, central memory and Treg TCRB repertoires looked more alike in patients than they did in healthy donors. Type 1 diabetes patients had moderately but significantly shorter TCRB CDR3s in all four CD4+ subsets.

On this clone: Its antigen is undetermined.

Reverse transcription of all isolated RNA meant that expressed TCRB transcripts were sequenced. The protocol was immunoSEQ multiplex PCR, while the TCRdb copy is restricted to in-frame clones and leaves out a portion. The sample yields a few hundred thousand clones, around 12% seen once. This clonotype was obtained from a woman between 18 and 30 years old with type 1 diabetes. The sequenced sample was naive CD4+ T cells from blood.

The CDR3 loop reads CSVETGQGGDEQYF. The CDR3 region has the DNA TGCAGCGTTGAAACCGGACAGGGTGGGGACGAGCAGTACTTC. The chain has TRBV29-1 and TRBJ2-7, with 8 bases lining up with TRBD1. The V gene end was trimmed by 2 bases and the J gene end by 5 bases; junction bases not matched to a gene: 8. CDR3 length: 14 residues. Germline values: CDR1 SQVTM, CDR2 ANQGSEA.